These 25 T cell receptor beta chains came from one sample sequenced in a study of T cell responses to AZD1222 COVID-19 vaccine (dated by TCRdb to the early 2020s). Library prep was done by the immunoSEQ multiplex PCR assay. Sourced from immuneACCESS, this table was stored by TCRdb with only in-frame sequences that have V and J called. A share of the clones is absent; for the studies checked, an unresolved V gene accounts for under half, and the remainder has no known explanation. This sample has approximately 190,000 clones in its table, and approximately 92% of those were observed once. 1% to 1.5% of the sample lies in the top ten. The time point label corresponds to: baseline before first vaccination. This specimen consisted of peripheral blood, obtained on day 0 of AZD1222 vaccination. The source is an adult in good health.

The rearrangement links TRBV18 to TRBJ1-1, with a weak D call TRBD1 (5 bases). Trimming took off 0 bases at V and 4 bases at J, with 15 bases between the two ends. Per germline, CDR1 KGHSH and CDR2 LQKENI. The CDR3 is made up of 16 amino acids. The CDR3 is CASSPPSLGGGTEAFF. For the CDR3, the DNA is TGTGCCAGCTCACCACCGTCTCTGGGTGGGGGCACTGAAGCTTTCTTT.

This chain uses TRBV19 with TRBJ2-5, with TRBD2 identical over 13 bases. V trimming: 6 bases; J trimming: 2 bases; junction bases outside the gene matches: 6. The CDR3 has 16 amino acids. Germline V CDR1 and CDR2: LNHDA, SQIVND (reference sequence). The CDR3 protein is CASRGRLAGGQETQYF. The CDR3 DNA reads as TGTGCCAGTAGGGGCAGACTAGCGGGGGGACAAGAGACCCAGTACTTC.

This chain uses TRBV5-5 with TRBJ1-6; D is unclear. The CDR3 has 15 residues. The V gene lost 4 bases and the J gene lost 3 bases, with 11 bases spanning the gap. Looked up from germline, CDR1 is SGHKS and CDR2 is YYEKEE (reference sequence). This CDR3 is CASSNSGDYNSPLHF. The DNA for the CDR3 is TGTGCCAGCAGCAACTCTGGGGACTATAATTCACCCCTCCACTTT.

The gene calls are TRBV18 and TRBJ2-7, with D possibly TRBD1 on 5 matching bases. The CDR3 runs 18 residues. With 2 bases removed from V and 2 bases from J, the gap between germline ends came to 22 bases. Germline V gene lookup returns CDR1 KGHSH and CDR2 LQKENI. The CDR3 nucleotides are TGTGCCAGCTCACCATATCCCTCCCCAGGGAATAAGGCCTACGAGCAGTACTTC. It encodes CASSPYPSPGNKAYEQYF. The entire variable domain, with the rest obtained from reference TRBV18 and TRBJ2-7, is as follows: NAGVMQNPRHLVRRRGQEARLRCSPMKGHSHVYWYRQLPEEGLKFMVYLQKENIIDESGMPKERFSAEFPKEGPSILRIQQVVRGDSAAYFCASSPYPSPGNKAYEQYFGPGTRLTVT.

This chain connects TRBV7-2 to TRBJ1-2; D is uncertain. The germline CDR1 and CDR2 sequences are SGHTA and FQGNSA. The CDR3 totals 12 residues. Deletions cut 5 bases from V and 14 bases from J, with 18 bases between. The CDR3 reads CASSPPQAPQTF. The CDR3 coding sequence is TGTGCCAGCAGCCCCCCGCAGGCCCCCCAGACCTTC.

This sequence joins TRBV28 and TRBJ2-3, with a tentative D call TRBD2 (5 bases). CDR3 length: 11 residues. Per germline, CDR1 MDHEN and CDR2 SYDVKM. The V and J ends lost 6 bases and 4 bases respectively, with 5 bases between them. CDR3 sequence reads: CASREADTQYF. Written as DNA, the CDR3 is TGTGCCAGCAGGGAGGCAGATACGCAGTATTTT.

The gene calls are TRBV30 and TRBJ1-2; D ambiguous. Trimming took off 2 bases at V and 4 bases at J, with 8 bases between the two ends. CDR1 GTSNPN and CDR2 SVGIG come from the germline V gene (reference sequence). The CDR3 runs to 12 residues. CDR3 nucleotides: TGTGCCTGGAGTCGCGGGGTCTATGGCTACACCTTC. Translated, it gives CAWSRGVYGYTF.

This clone was seen only a few times. The CDR3, as DNA: TGTGCCAGCAGCTTGGCCTCGGGGACTGCTGAAGCTTTCTTT. Protein: CASSLASGTAEAFF. The gene calls are TRBV5-4 and TRBJ1-1; a possible D gene is TRBD1 (5 bases). Germline assignment: CDR1 SGHNT and CDR2 YYREEE (reference sequence). Trimming stripped 0 bases from V and 6 bases from J, with 12 bases between. The CDR3 contains 14 residues. The variable domain in full, with the rest retrieved from reference TRBV5-4 and TRBJ1-1, is ETGVTQSPTHLIKTRGQQVTLRCSSQSGHNTVSWYQQALGQGPQFIFQYYREEENGRGNFPPRFSGLQFPNYSSELNVNALELDDSALYLCASSLASGTAEAFFGQGTRLTVV.

The V and J genes are TRBV29-1 and TRBJ1-3; D unresolved. The CDR3 loop spans 13 amino acids. Trimming pared 7 bases from V and 3 bases from J, leaving 13 bases between. Germline V gene sequence: CDR1 SQVTM, CDR2 ANQGSEA. The CDR3: CSAAIGGGNTIYF. CDR3 coding DNA: TGCAGCGCTGCTATCGGCGGTGGAAACACCATATATTTT.

Only one count was recorded for this clone. CDR3 nucleotides: TGTGCCAGCCTACATCCTGCGGGCCTTGAAGCTTTCTTT. It encodes CASLHPAGLEAFF. This sequence joins TRBV28 and TRBJ1-1, with D uncertain. The CDR3 totals 13 residues. In germline, CDR1 is MDHEN, CDR2 SYDVKM. The V end lost 8 bases, the J end lost 7 bases, and 17 bases lay between the germline ends.

For this clone: Relative to the germline gene, one junction end is altered; a read error may explain this. The V and J genes are TRBV15 and TRBJ2-5, with 12 bases aligning to TRBD2. Germline V gene sequence: CDR1 LNHNV, CDR2 YYDKDF (reference sequence). CDR3 length: 14 residues. For the CDR3, the DNA is TGTGCCACCAGGACTAGCGGGGGCCAAAAGACCCAGTACTTC. Amino acids: CATRTSGGQKTQYF.

The V gene is TRBV19, the J gene TRBJ2-7, with D perhaps TRBD1 or TRBD2 (6 bases each). The germline CDR1 and CDR2 sequences are LNHDA and SQIVND (reference sequence). Trimming removed 2 bases from V and 6 bases from J, with 17 bases in between. The length of the CDR3 is 15 residues. The chain's CDR3 is CASSIIGGAPLEQYF. In DNA, the CDR3 is TGTGCCAGTAGTATAATCGGGGGCGCCCCTCTCGAGCAGTACTTC.

The V and J genes are TRBV19 and TRBJ1-1; possible D gene TRBD1, 5 bases. V dropped 1 base and J dropped 3 bases, with 12 bases sitting between them. Germline CDR1 and CDR2: LNHDA and SQIVND (reference sequence). CDR3 length: 15 residues. The CDR3 coding sequence is TGTGCCAGTAGTATAGCCACGGGGGGGGACACTGAAGCTTTCTTT. Translating it yields CASSIATGGDTEAFF.

J is TRBJ1-3 and V is TRBV28; unclear D gene. The CDR3 is 15 residues long. CDR1 MDHEN and CDR2 SYDVKM come from the germline V gene. Trimming pared 1 base from V and 2 bases from J, leaving 9 bases between. The CDR3 DNA follows: TGTGCCAGCAGTTTATTCCCCGGGGCTGGAAACACCATATATTTT. The encoded protein is CASSLFPGAGNTIYF.

This chain uses TRBV5-4 with TRBJ1-2; possible D gene TRBD1, 6 bases. CDR3 length: 12 amino acids. Looked up from germline, CDR1 is SGHNT and CDR2 is YYREEE (reference sequence). V was trimmed by 0 bases and J by 6 bases, leaving 6 bases between them. The CDR3 region has the DNA TGTGCCAGCAGCTTGGACAGGGATGGCTACACCTTC. This encodes CASSLDRDGYTF.

The J gene is TRBJ2-6, the V gene TRBV5-5, with unresolved D. The V end lost 1 base, the J end lost 0 bases, and 14 bases lay between the germline ends. Germline CDR1 is SGHKS and CDR2 is YYEKEE (reference sequence). The CDR3 sequence is 18 residues long. The chain's CDR3 is CASSLLINTISGANVLTF. DNA of the CDR3: TGTGCCAGCAGCTTGTTGATAAACACCATCTCTGGGGCCAACGTCCTGACTTTC. The full variable domain, its missing parts supplied by reference TRBV5-5 and TRBJ2-6, is DAGVTQSPTHLIKTRGQQVTLRCSPISGHKSVSWYQQVLGQGPQFIFQYYEKEERGRGNFPDRFSARQFPNYSSELNVNALLLGDSALYLCASSLLINTISGANVLTFGAGSRLTVL.

This chain connects TRBV12-3 or TRBV12-4 to TRBJ1-1; D uncertain. V shed 6 bases and J shed 0 bases, with 8 bases lying between them. There are 13 residues in the CDR3. CDR3 nucleotides: TGTGCCAGCAGCCGTGGAATGAACACTGAAGCTTTCTTT. It translates to CASSRGMNTEAFF.

CDR3: CASRPGLAGPEQYF. CDR3 coding DNA: TGTGCCAGCAGGCCGGGGCTAGCGGGGCCCGAGCAGTACTTC. V and J are TRBV2 and TRBJ2-7; 9 positions agree with TRBD2. The germline V gene encodes CDR1 SNHLY and CDR2 FYNNEI. There are 14 residues in the CDR3. Trimming at V came to 6 bases and at J to 6 bases, leaving 9 bases not matched to a gene.

V gene TRBV25-1 combines with J gene TRBJ1-6, with D uncertain. Between the trimmed V and J ends, which lost 6 bases and 7 bases, there was a span of 7 bases. The CDR3 spans 12 residues. Germline V gene sequence: CDR1 MGHDK, CDR2 SYGVNS. The CDR3: CASSVWNSPLHF. The CDR3 coding sequence is TGTGCCAGCAGCGTATGGAATTCACCCCTCCACTTT.

The chain uses TRBV7-2 and TRBJ1-4; the D is unclear. V lost 2 bases to trimming and J lost 1 base, with 8 bases between them. The CDR3 runs 15 residues. Germline V CDR1 and CDR2: SGHTA, FQGNSA. The CDR3 DNA is TGTGCCAGCAGCTTATGGCAGAAAACTAATGAAAAACTGTTTTTT. It translates to CASSLWQKTNEKLFF.

V gene TRBV7-9 combines with J gene TRBJ1-2; no firm D call. This CDR3 is built from 16 residues. Germline CDR1 reads SEHNR; CDR2 reads FQNEAQ (reference sequence). V lost 6 bases and J lost 3, with 20 bases in between. CDR3 DNA: TGTGCCAGCAGTTCCTCGGCTCAGAAGTTTGACTATGGCTACACCTTC. It translates to CASSSSAQKFDYGYTF.

This chain joins TRBV6-5 and TRBJ1-2; 11 nucleotides agree with TRBD1. The CDR3 covers 12 residues. Germline V gene sequence: CDR1 MNHEY, CDR2 SVGAGI. Trimming took 7 bases from V and 6 from J; bases not matched to a gene: 1. The CDR3 sequence: CASTGQGDGYTF. CDR3 bases: TGTGCCAGCACGGGACAGGGGGATGGCTACACCTTC.

This clone was recorded only once. This chain joins TRBV9 and TRBJ2-1; TRBD2 aligns across 13 bases. The CDR3 extends over 16 amino acids. J gave up 8 bases and V 3 bases, and 8 bases lay outside the gene matches. The germline CDR1 and CDR2 sequences are SGDLS and YYNGEE. CDR3 loop: CASSAVPGTSGDEQFF. In nucleotides, the CDR3 is TGTGCCAGCAGCGCCGTGCCCGGGACTAGCGGGGATGAGCAGTTCTTC.

The chain links TRBV18 to TRBJ2-1, with 9 bases aligning to TRBD1. The CDR3 consists of 15 residues. V lost 3 bases and J lost 5; bases outside the gene matches: 5. CDR1 is KGHSH, CDR2 LQKENI, per germline. The CDR3 is CASSPQRTGDNEQFF. Written as DNA, the CDR3 is TGTGCCAGCTCACCTCAAAGGACAGGGGACAATGAGCAGTTCTTC.

This sequence joins TRBV4-2 and TRBJ1-6, with D tentatively TRBD1 (6 bases). Germline CDR1 and CDR2: LGHNA and YNFKEQ. V lost 1 base and J 7 bases, leaving 11 bases between the germline ends. There are 15 residues in the CDR3. For the CDR3, the DNA is TGTGCCAGCAGCCAAGCCGGACAGCTGAATTCACCCCTCCACTTT. Translated: CASSQAGQLNSPLHF.